This T cell receptor (beta chain) stems from a study of glioma-infiltrating T cells. Study results and limitations: CDR3 overlap between tissue and blood was very small. Gliomas, especially low-grade, showed above-expected tissue-blood divergence; non-neoplastic patients showed below.

V was pared by 4 bases and J by 1 base, with 4 bases of the junction left unmatched. The V gene's germline CDR1 is SEHNR and CDR2 FQNEAQ (reference sequence). The CDR3 consists of 16 residues. The iRepertoire nested amplicon-rescue multiplex PCR amplified TCR alpha and beta CDR3s from RNA. For one-step reverse transcription and amplification, 100-400 ng of tissue mRNA or PBMC total RNA was used. Using its own MiXCR run on the multiplex PCR reads, TCRdb lists one record per CDR3 protein. The sample lists around 190,000 distinct CDR3 sequences; 30% to 40% were seen once. The table lists this clonotype with a few counts. Its antigen is undetermined.

The TCR comes from a human donor with low-grade glioma or glioblastoma, undergoing nonglioma brain surgery, or in good health (not recorded which). The sample was glioma tissue, nonneoplastic brain tissue, or PBMCs (not recorded which). The chain recombines TRBV7-9 with TRBJ2-3; the match to TRBD2 covers 11 bases. The CDR3 here is CASSYPLAGGTDTQYF. For the CDR3, the DNA is TGTGCCAGCAGCTATCCACTAGCGGGGGGCACAGATACGCAGTATTTT.